Below, 28 T cell receptor beta chains from the same sample are listed, as sequenced in a study of control samples from healthy donors and cancer patients. Using immunoSEQ multiplex PCR, the repertoire was profiled, and TCRdb retains in-frame clones only, with some absent. The data hold 35,000 to 50,000 clones, with about 94% observed a single time. Material for sequencing was blood. The source is a man aged 60 to 75 in good health.

J is TRBJ1-1 and V is TRBV11-1; no definite D call. This CDR3 is built from 13 residues. Trimming left V 1 base short and J 10 bases short, with 13 bases between. Germline values: CDR1 SGHAT, CDR2 FQDESV (reference sequence). This CDR3 reads CASSLDGGSRAFF. As DNA, the CDR3 is TGTGCCAGCAGCTTAGATGGCGGAAGTAGAGCTTTCTTT.

The chain is built from TRBV27 and TRBJ2-1; 10 bases match TRBD2. Losses at the gene ends were 6 bases for V and 2 bases for J; bases not matched to a gene: 10. Per the germline V gene, CDR1 is MNHEY and CDR2 is SMNVEV (reference sequence). The CDR3 is 17 residues long. CDR3 sequence: CASRLAGGPMTYNEQFF. The CDR3 DNA is TGTGCCAGCAGGTTAGCGGGAGGCCCTATGACCTACAATGAGCAGTTCTTC.

This clone was detected once. The gene calls are TRBV28 and TRBJ2-7, with a possible D match to TRBD2 (6 bases). This CDR3 region has 12 residues. V lost 1 base, J lost 7 bases, and 8 bases lay in between. Germline-derived CDR1 and CDR2 are MDHEN and SYDVKM. The CDR3 bases are TGTGCCAGCAGTTTATCGGGGAGGGAGCAGTACTTC. Amino acid sequence: CASSLSGREQYF.

The V and J genes are TRBV7-9 and TRBJ1-1; tentatively, D is TRBD1 (5 bases). Germline CDR1 SEHNR, CDR2 FQNEAQ (reference sequence). Trimming pared 2 bases from V and 8 bases from J, leaving 15 bases between. The length of the CDR3 is 14 residues. The CDR3 DNA reads as TGTGCCAGCAGCTTAACAGGCGTCTCGTCAGAAGCTTTCTTT. It is translated as CASSLTGVSSEAFF.

The table lists this clone with a few counts. The CDR3 reads CASSQGGSSGSLDFYEQYF. The DNA of the CDR3 is TGTGCCAGCAGCCAAGGGGGTTCCAGCGGGAGTCTGGATTTCTACGAGCAGTACTTC. J is TRBJ2-7 and V is TRBV4-2, with 8 positions matching TRBD2. J gave up 3 bases and V 1 base, and 17 bases lay outside the gene matches. The CDR3 covers 19 residues. In germline, CDR1 is LGHNA, CDR2 YNFKEQ.

The chain combines TRBV18 with TRBJ2-2; TRBD2 matches 8 bases. Germline CDR1 reads KGHSH; CDR2 reads LQKENI. The CDR3 has 15 amino acids. V lost 3 bases to trimming and J lost 7 bases; unmatched junction nucleotides: 7. CDR3 in DNA: TGTGCCAGCTCACCTCTTGCGGGAGGTGACGGGGAGCTGTTTTTT. This encodes CASSPLAGGDGELFF. Based on the CDR3 plus reference TRBV18 and TRBJ2-2, the full variable domain is NAGVMQNPRHLVRRRGQEARLRCSPMKGHSHVYWYRQLPEEGLKFMVYLQKENIIDESGMPKERFSAEFPKEGPSILRIQQVVRGDSAAYFCASSPLAGGDGELFFGEGSRLTVL.

In this sample, this clone turned up once. The same CDR3 is also encoded by other DNA sequences in this sample. This chain connects TRBV3-1 (or the pseudogene TRBV3-2) to TRBJ2-2, with TRBD2 as a possible D gene (5 bases). The V and J ends lost 3 bases and 7 bases respectively, with 9 bases between them. CDR1 is LGHDT, CDR2 YNNKEL, per germline (reference sequence). CDR3 length equals 13 residues. The CDR3: CASSQADYGELFF. The CDR3 DNA reads as TGTGCCAGCAGCCAGGCCGACTACGGGGAGCTGTTTTTT.

This clone was seen a few times. The rearrangement links TRBV6-1 to TRBJ2-3; 14 positions match TRBD2. The CDR3 has 21 amino acids. Germline CDR1 and CDR2: MNHNS and SASEGT. Trimming at V came to 1 base and at J to 3 bases, leaving 15 bases not matched to a gene. Here the CDR3 reads CASSEGRLAGGPGVRTDTQYF. CDR3 nucleotides: TGTGCCAGCAGTGAAGGGCGACTAGCGGGAGGGCCAGGGGTCAGAACAGATACGCAGTATTTT.

This rearrangement joins TRBV2 to TRBJ2-7; no clear D. The CDR3 covers 13 residues. The germline V gene encodes CDR1 SNHLY and CDR2 FYNNEI. V was cut by 3 bases and J by 4 bases, with 10 bases left in between. CDR3 in DNA: TGTGCCAGCAGTGAGATCCCCTCTTACGAGCAGTACTTC. As protein: CASSEIPSYEQYF.

The chain uses TRBV18 and TRBJ1-3; D is unresolved. CDR1 and CDR2 (germline): KGHSH, LQKENI. The CDR3 length is 15 residues. V was shortened by 0 bases and J by 3 bases, with 9 bases between the two germline ends. CDR3 sequence (DNA): TGTGCCAGCTCACCACCAGGGAAAGGTGGAAACACCATATATTTT. This codes for CASSPPGKGGNTIYF.

The rearrangement joins TRBV12-5 to TRBJ2-2; TRBD2 agrees at 7 bases. The CDR3 has 15 residues. CDR1 is LGHNT, CDR2 FRNRAP, per germline. V was pared by 7 bases and J by 0 bases, with 5 bases of the junction left unmatched. This CDR3 is CASAIAGANTGELFF. For the CDR3, the DNA is TGTGCTAGTGCTATAGCGGGTGCGAACACCGGGGAGCTGTTTTTT.

This chain connects TRBV30 to TRBJ1-1, with D uncertain. The germline gives CDR1 GTSNPN, CDR2 SVGIG (reference sequence). This CDR3 contains 15 residues. Trimming stripped 3 bases from V and 0 bases from J, with 14 bases between. The CDR3 is CAWSPSGRMNTEAFF. DNA of the CDR3: TGTGCCTGGAGCCCCTCGGGCAGAATGAACACTGAAGCTTTCTTT. The complete variable domain, with remaining parts taken from reference TRBV30 and TRBJ1-1, reads SQTIHQWPATLVQPVGSPLSLECTVEGTSNPNLYWYRQAAGRGLQLLFYSVGIGQISSEVPQNLSASRPQDRQFILSSKKLLLSDSGFYLCAWSPSGRMNTEAFFGQGTRLTVV.

This rearrangement joins TRBV14 to TRBJ1-1, with 7 bases fitting TRBD1. Per the germline V gene, CDR1 is SGHDN and CDR2 is FVKESK. With V trimmed by 1 base and J by 2 bases, 1 base remained unmatched. The CDR3 totals 14 residues. DNA of the CDR3: TGTGCCAGCAGCCAAGCAGGGGGTAACACTGAAGCTTTCTTT. Translating gives CASSQAGGNTEAFF.

The chain employs TRBV5-4 and TRBJ2-1; weak D call: TRBD2 (5 bases). V was shortened by 4 bases and J by 3 bases, with 8 bases between the two germline ends. Per germline, CDR1 SGHNT and CDR2 YYREEE (reference sequence). The CDR3 length is 13 residues. The CDR3 coding sequence is TGTGCCAGCAGCCTAACTAGCTACAATGAGCAGTTCTTC. Protein sequence: CASSLTSYNEQFF. The full variable domain, with the rest looked up from reference TRBV5-4 and TRBJ2-1, is ETGVTQSPTHLIKTRGQQVTLRCSSQSGHNTVSWYQQALGQGPQFIFQYYREEENGRGNFPPRFSGLQFPNYSSELNVNALELDDSALYLCASSLTSYNEQFFGPGTRLTVL.

V is TRBV10-3 and J is TRBJ2-7; no clear D gene. V lost 6 bases and J 2 bases, leaving 8 bases between the germline ends. This CDR3 is built from 12 residues. The V gene's germline CDR1 is ENHRY and CDR2 SYGVKD. The CDR3, as DNA: TGTGCCATCAGGAGCGTGACCTACGAGCAGTACTTC. Translated, it gives CAIRSVTYEQYF.

The genes are TRBV2 and TRBJ1-1; no clear D gene. Per germline, CDR1 SNHLY and CDR2 FYNNEI. Trimming pared 6 bases from V and 6 bases from J, leaving 14 bases between. The CDR3 has 13 amino acids. The CDR3 DNA sequence: TGTGCCAGCAGGAATGAGGACCGCTCTGAAGCTTTCTTT. The encoded protein is CASRNEDRSEAFF. The full variable domain, rest sourced from reference TRBV2 and TRBJ1-1, is EPEVTQTPSHQVTQMGQEVILRCVPISNHLYFYWYRQILGQKVEFLVSFYNNEISEKSEIFDDQFSVERPDGSNFTLKIRSTKLEDSAMYFCASRNEDRSEAFFGQGTRLTVV.

The rearrangement joins TRBV6-4 to TRBJ2-7; D call uncertain. The CDR3 has 12 residues. The V end was cut by 5 bases, the J end by 7 bases, with 12 bases between. In germline, CDR1 is MRHNA, CDR2 SNTAGT. This CDR3 is CASSHPAREQYF. The CDR3, as DNA: TGTGCCAGCAGTCATCCGGCCCGGGAGCAGTACTTC.

This clone was counted a single time. V is TRBV11-1 and J is TRBJ2-5, with D perhaps matching TRBD2 (5 bases). This CDR3 contains 14 residues. V lost 5 bases to trimming and J lost 3 bases, with 13 bases between them. CDR1 and CDR2 from the germline V gene are SGHAT and FQDESV (reference sequence). Here the CDR3 reads CASSPMTGKETQYF. The DNA of the CDR3 is TGTGCCAGCAGCCCGATGACGGGGAAAGAGACCCAGTACTTC.

This rearrangement joins TRBV10-3 to TRBJ2-7; the match to TRBD2 covers 7 bases. The CDR3 is 15 amino acids. Germline V gene lookup returns CDR1 ENHRY and CDR2 SYGVKD. The ends lost 7 bases at V and 5 bases at J; junction bases unmatched: 14. The CDR3 sequence: CAIKGRAGSINEQYF. The CDR3 nucleotides read TGTGCCATCAAGGGTCGAGCGGGGAGTATCAACGAGCAGTACTTC.

V and J are TRBV3-1 (or the pseudogene TRBV3-2) and TRBJ1-4, with 8 bases aligning to TRBD1. Germline loops: CDR1 LGHDT, CDR2 YNNKEL (reference sequence). The CDR3 contains 15 residues. J gave up 5 bases and V 2 bases, and 4 bases lay outside the gene matches. The CDR3: CASSQSDRVNEKLFF. CDR3 sequence (DNA): TGTGCCAGCAGCCAATCGGACAGGGTGAATGAAAAACTGTTTTTT.

The chain employs TRBV11-3 and TRBJ1-2; 8 positions agree with TRBD1. V was clipped by 4 bases and J by 5 bases; unmatched bases: 9. The CDR3 totals 15 residues. Germline-derived CDR1 and CDR2 are SGHNT and YENEEA. CDR3 sequence: CASSSLDRGGYGYTF. As DNA, the CDR3 is TGTGCCAGCAGCTCACTCGACAGGGGTGGGTATGGCTACACCTTC.

The V gene is TRBV4-2, the J gene TRBJ2-7; the D call may be TRBD1 or TRBD2 (6 bases each). This CDR3 region has 14 residues. The V end lost 1 base, the J end lost 5 bases, and 12 bases lay between the germline ends. In germline, CDR1 is LGHNA, CDR2 YNFKEQ. The CDR3 nucleotides read TGTGCCAGCAGCCAAGGTTCCGGGGGCGACGAGCAGTACTTC. Translating gives CASSQGSGGDEQYF.

The chain links TRBV19 to TRBJ1-6; D not certain. V lost 5 bases, J lost 7 bases, and 3 bases lay in between. The CDR3 contains 11 residues. Germline CDR1 and CDR2: LNHDA and SQIVND (reference sequence). The CDR3 region has the DNA TGTGCCAGTAGTGGGAATTCACCCCTCCACTTT. Protein sequence: CASSGNSPLHF.

CDR3 coding DNA: TGTGCCAGCAGCGGCTACGTTTCTAGCGGGAAAAACGAGCAGTACTTC. Its translation: CASSGYVSSGKNEQYF. This chain links TRBV2 with TRBJ2-7; 9 nucleotides align to TRBD2. Germline V CDR1 and CDR2: SNHLY, FYNNEI. The CDR3 has 16 amino acids. The J segment lost 5 bases and the V segment lost 6 bases, leaving 14 bases of the junction unmatched.

The chain uses TRBV12-5 and TRBJ1-1; maybe TRBD1 (5 bases). V was trimmed by 2 bases and J by 11 bases, leaving 15 bases between them. The germline CDR1 and CDR2 sequences are LGHNT and FRNRAP. This CDR3 is 13 amino acids long. The CDR3, as DNA: TGTGCTAGTGGTTTGAAGGGGCCGGAGGTCGCTTTCTTT. Translation gives CASGLKGPEVAFF. Drawing the rest from reference TRBV12-5 and TRBJ1-1, the complete variable domain is DARVTQTPRHKVTEMGQEVTMRCQPILGHNTVFWYRQTMMQGLELLAYFRNRAPLDDSGMPKDRFSAEMPDATLATLKIQPSEPRDSAVYFCASGLKGPEVAFFGQGTRLTVV.

The chain couples TRBV4-1 to TRBJ2-1; the match to TRBD2 covers 12 bases. This CDR3 contains 18 residues. Germline V gives CDR1 MGHRA, CDR2 YSYEKL. Trimming at V came to 1 base and at J to 1 base, leaving 5 bases not matched to a gene. CDR3 amino acids: CASSQGGGLAGSYNEQFF. DNA for the CDR3: TGCGCCAGCAGCCAAGGAGGCGGACTAGCGGGATCCTACAATGAGCAGTTCTTC.

J is TRBJ2-3 and V is TRBV13; 9 bases are shared with TRBD2. V was pared by 6 bases and J by 0 bases, with 4 bases of the junction left unmatched. The germline CDR1 and CDR2 sequences are PRHDT and FYEKMQ (reference sequence). The CDR3 is made up of 15 amino acids. In DNA form, the CDR3 reads TGTGCCAGCAGTCCCCTAGCGGGGAGCACAGATACGCAGTATTTT. Translating it yields CASSPLAGSTDTQYF.

The chain carries TRBV19 and TRBJ2-7; D is possibly TRBD1 (6 bases). The CDR3 has 14 amino acids. The V end was cut by 5 bases, the J end by 0 bases, with 11 bases between. From germline, CDR1 is LNHDA and CDR2 SQIVND (reference sequence). DNA of the CDR3: TGTGCCAGTAGTGCCGACAGGTTCTCCTACGAGCAGTACTTC. Protein sequence: CASSADRFSYEQYF.